The rows below give T cell receptor beta chains drawn from one sample of a study of blood T cell repertoires in COVID-19. Sequencing used immunoSEQ multiplex PCR; TCRdb keeps in-frame clones, though not all of them. The repertoire includes about 82,000 clones, 78% of them detected once, and about a third sits in the top ten. Material for sequencing was peripheral blood. These receptors came from a man aged 60 to 69 with COVID-19, enrolled during active disease. Each CDR3 is given with its conserved first and last residue. Fields, in order: J gene, D gene, clone size, V gene, CDR3 DNA, CDR3 protein. A D gene is named only where the DNA matches it firmly. Size is omitted from some rows. Given values are once, few, many or a class for expanded clones.

TRBJ1-1 - - TRBV5-1 TGCGCCAGCAGCTTCGAAGGGGGGAACACTGAAGCTTTCTTT CASSFEGGNTEAFF
TRBJ2-2 TRBD2 - TRBV7-2 TGTGCCAGCAGCAATCAAGCGGGAGGTATGGCCGGGGAGCTGTTTTTT CASSNQAGGMAGELFF
TRBJ2-7 TRBD1 few TRBV5-1 TGCGCCAGCAGCGGGGGACAGGGAGCCTACGAGCAGTACTTC CASSGGQGAYEQYF
TRBJ2-1 TRBD2 - TRBV7-2 TGTGCCAGCACCCCGGGGGGGTTGGGAGGGCAGTTCTTC CASTPGGLGGQFF
TRBJ2-7 - - TRBV4-2 TGTGCCAGCAGCCAAGATCCTGAGGGAATTTCCAGCGAGCAGTACTTC CASSQDPEGISSEQYF
TRBJ2-2 - - TRBV5-1 TGCGCCAGCAGCTTGGATTCTGCGAACACCGGGGAGCTGTTTTTT CASSLDSANTGELFF
TRBJ1-1 - - TRBV14 TGTGCCAGCAGCCAAGATGGAGGGAAAAGATGGGCTGAAGCTTTCTTT CASSQDGGKRWAEAFF
TRBJ1-5 - - TRBV5-5 TGTGCCAGCAGCTTGAGCTCAAGCAATCAGCCCCAGCATTTT CASSLSSSNQPQHF
TRBJ2-7 - - TRBV7-9 TGTGCCAGCAGCCATACAGGGAGCTCCTACGAGCAGTACTTC CASSHTGSSYEQYF
TRBJ1-1 - few TRBV12-3/TRBV12-4 TGTGCCAGCAGTTTAACGGTGAACACTGAAGCTTTCTTT CASSLTVNTEAFF
TRBJ2-7 - - TRBV7-3 TGTGCCAGCAGCTTAAGGGGGACAAAGTCCTACGAGCAGTACTTC CASSLRGTKSYEQYF
TRBJ2-3 TRBD2 - TRBV11-3 TGTGCCAGCAGCTTAGCTCTTGGGCTAGCGGGAGAGGGGAGCACAGATACGCAGTATTTT CASSLALGLAGEGSTDTQYF
TRBJ2-4 TRBD2 - TRBV19 TGTGCCAGTAGTTCGGGCGGGAGGCGGGTAAACATTCAGTACTTC CASSSGGRRVNIQYF
TRBJ2-1 TRBD2 - TRBV14 TGTGCCAGCAGCCATCCGACCCTAGCGGGGGCCCTCAATGAGCAGTTCTTC CASSHPTLAGALNEQFF
TRBJ2-3 - - TRBV5-1 TGCGCCAGCAGCTTGATTAGCGCCACAGATACGCAGTATTTT CASSLISATDTQYF
TRBJ2-3 TRBD2 few TRBV5-5 TGTGCCCGCTGGTTGGGTGGGGGGGGGAGGGCCCTCCCTGGGTATTTT CARWLGGGGRALPGYF
TRBJ2-2 TRBD1 once TRBV7-9 TGTGCCAGCATAAACCGGGACAGGGTCTTCACCGGGGAGCTGTTTTTT CASINRDRVFTGELFF
TRBJ2-2 TRBD1 - TRBV27 TGTGCCAGCAGGCGGGGACAGGGCACCGGGGAGCTGTTTTTT CASRRGQGTGELFF
TRBJ2-3 - - TRBV6-5 TGTGCCAGCAGCCTAAGCGGGGATACGCAGTATTTT CASSLSGDTQYF
TRBJ1-2 - many TRBV27 TGTGCCAGCAGTTTAAGGGGCAGTAACTATGGCTACACCTTC CASSLRGSNYGYTF
TRBJ2-7 TRBD2 - TRBV6-2/TRBV6-3 TGTGCCAGCAGTTGGGGTGAGCGGGAGGCCTACGAGCAGTACTTC CASSWGEREAYEQYF
TRBJ2-1 TRBD2 once TRBV24-1 TGTGCCACCAGTGATGCTAGCGGGAGGGCGGCCCCCCACAATGAGCAGTTCTTC CATSDASGRAAPHNEQFF
TRBJ2-2 TRBD1 - TRBV5-6 TGTGCCAGCGTCCGGGACAGGGGGCTAGGGGAGCTGTTTTTT CASVRDRGLGELFF
TRBJ2-7 TRBD2 once TRBV20-1 TGCAGTGCTAGTTCAACGGGACTACCCAACGAGCAGTACTTC CSASSTGLPNEQYF
TRBJ1-4 TRBD1 - TRBV4-3 TGCGCCAGCAGCCAAGGTTTGGGACAGGTTGAGGAAAAACTGTTTTTT CASSQGLGQVEEKLFF
TRBJ2-5 TRBD1 - TRBV10-3 TGTGCCATCAGTGAGTTTGAGACAGGGGGACAAGAGACCCAGTACTTC CAISEFETGGQETQYF
TRBJ1-2 - - TRBV3-1/TRBV3-2 TGTGCCAGCAGCCGGAGGGACGGTAATGGCTACACCTTC CASSRRDGNGYTF
TRBJ1-1 - - TRBV25-1 TGTGCCAGCAGTGAATTGAGGTTGGACATAGTGGGCACTGAAGCTTTCTTT CASSELRLDIVGTEAFF
TRBJ2-1 TRBD1 - TRBV9 TGTGCCAGCAGCGTAGGGACAGGGCACAATGAGCAGTTCTTC CASSVGTGHNEQFF
TRBJ1-4 - - TRBV5-1 TGCGCCAGCAGCTTGGGGGGGCTCGGTGAAAAACTGTTTTTT CASSLGGLGEKLFF
TRBJ2-1 - - TRBV2 TGTGCCAGCAAAGTCAGGTACAATGAGCAGTTCTTC CASKVRYNEQFF
TRBJ2-7 TRBD2 - TRBV7-9 TGTGCCAGCAGCCTCGGACTAGCGGGGGCGGTCGAGCAGTACTTC CASSLGLAGAVEQYF
TRBJ2-7 TRBD1 - TRBV12-3/TRBV12-4 TGTGCCAGCAGACAGGACAGGGGCGAGCAGTACTTC CASRQDRGEQYF
TRBJ2-2 - once TRBV19 TGTGCCAGTGCGGGCGGGGGCCTGGGGACCGGGGAGCTGTTTTTT CASAGGGLGTGELFF
TRBJ2-1 TRBD2 - TRBV11-2 TGTGCCAGCAGCTTAGATTGGCGGGAGGGGCGAGAGCAGTTCTTC CASSLDWREGREQFF
TRBJ1-2 TRBD1 few TRBV7-2 TGTGCCAGCAGCTCGGACAGGCAGACTAACTATGGCTACACCTTC CASSSDRQTNYGYTF
TRBJ2-7 - - TRBV7-9 TGTGCCAGCAGCTTCCAGGGGAGCTCCTACGAGCAGTACTTC CASSFQGSSYEQYF
TRBJ1-1 - - TRBV7-6 TGTGCCAGCAGCCGCTACCTCGGGAGTGAAGCTTTCTTT CASSRYLGSEAFF
TRBJ2-1 TRBD2 - TRBV5-6 TGTGCCAGCAGCTTCGGGAGGGGGAATGAGCAGTTCTTC CASSFGRGNEQFF
TRBJ2-5 - few TRBV7-2 TGTGCCAGCAGTTTCAATCAGGGCGAGACCCAGTACTTC CASSFNQGETQYF
TRBJ2-3 - - TRBV7-9 TGTGCCAGCAGCAGGGGGAGTGGAGATACGCAGTATTTT CASSRGSGDTQYF
TRBJ2-7 - - TRBV4-2 TGTGCCAGCAGCCAAGCAACGGGGGAGCAGTACTTC CASSQATGEQYF
TRBJ2-5 - - TRBV25-1 TGTGCCAGCAGTGAAGTAAACAGACACCAAGAGACCCAGTACTTC CASSEVNRHQETQYF
TRBJ1-2 TRBD1 once TRBV7-2 TGTGCCAGCAGCTTCTCCGGGACAGGGAAAGGACTTTATGGCTACACCTTC CASSFSGTGKGLYGYTF
TRBJ2-1 TRBD1 - TRBV30 TGTGCCTGGAGATCAGGGGGCGGTGAGCAGTTCTTC CAWRSGGGEQFF
TRBJ2-3 - once TRBV6-5 TGTGCCAGTCACAGGAACAATCTTAACACAGATACGCAGTATTTT CASHRNNLNTDTQYF
TRBJ1-4 - - TRBV2 TGTGCCAGCAGTGTGGACAGTGGCGAAAAACTGTTTTTT CASSVDSGEKLFF
TRBJ1-6 - - TRBV9 TGTGCCAGCAGCGCCAACAGGGAGACACCCCTCCACTTT CASSANRETPLHF
TRBJ1-1 - - TRBV5-8 TGTGCCAGCAGCTTGTCCCTGCAGGGGAACACTGAAGCTTTCTTT CASSLSLQGNTEAFF
TRBJ1-3 - - TRBV20-1 TGCAGTGCTAGTCTCCCCGGCAGGTCCTCTGGAAACACCATATATTTT CSASLPGRSSGNTIYF
TRBJ2-1 TRBD2 few TRBV30 TGTGCCTGGAGTGTTCATCGTAGCGGGAGGGCCAATGAGCAGTTCTTC CAWSVHRSGRANEQFF
TRBJ2-1 TRBD2 - TRBV7-8 TGTGCCAGCAGAGTAGCCCCCTTTTTAGCGGGAGTCAACAATGAGCAGTTCTTC CASRVAPFLAGVNNEQFF
TRBJ2-3 - - TRBV15 TGTGCCACCAGCAGCAGGGGGGCAGATACGCAGTATTTT CATSSRGADTQYF
TRBJ2-7 - - TRBV6-5 TGTGCCAGCAGCTCCGGGACAAAATCCTACGAGCAGTACTTC CASSSGTKSYEQYF
TRBJ1-2 - once TRBV6-2/TRBV6-3 TGTGCCAGCAGTTACTCGCCAGGCTTTTTTGGCTACACCTTC CASSYSPGFFGYTF
TRBJ2-7 - - TRBV14 TGTGCCAGCAGCCAAGATCGGGATTACGAGCAGTACTTC CASSQDRDYEQYF
TRBJ1-6 TRBD1 - TRBV27 TGTGCCAGCAGTTTTCGGCCAGGGGGTAATTCACCCCTCCACTTT CASSFRPGGNSPLHF